These 25 T cell receptor beta chains were all obtained from the same sample, sequenced in a study of blood T cell repertoires in COVID-19. The repertoire was sequenced with immunoSEQ multiplex PCR; TCRdb's copy has only in-frame clones and lacks some. This sample has nearly 95,000 clones, with 80% to 90% found just once. Material: peripheral blood. These receptors originate from a woman aged 80 or over with acute or convalescent COVID-19.

The genes are TRBV9 and TRBJ2-7; 8 bases match TRBD2. Germline CDR1 reads SGDLS; CDR2 reads YYNGEE. J lost 6 bases, V lost 5 bases, and 10 bases had no gene match. The CDR3 runs 14 residues. CDR3 amino acids: CASSAGTRDGEQYF. The DNA for the CDR3 is TGTGCCAGCAGTGCCGGGACTAGGGACGGCGAGCAGTACTTC.

This chain links TRBV7-8 with TRBJ1-1; D may be TRBD1 (5 bases). Trimming removed 6 bases from V and 6 bases from J, with 17 bases in between. The CDR3 contains 14 residues. Per germline, CDR1 SGHVS and CDR2 FQNEAQ. The CDR3 sequence is CASSHSGRGAEAFF. CDR3 DNA: TGTGCCAGCAGTCACAGTGGGCGGGGGGCTGAAGCTTTCTTT. Variable domain in full (rest from reference TRBV7-8 and TRBJ1-1): GAGVSQSPRYKVAKRGQDVALRCDPISGHVSLFWYQQALGQGPEFLTYFQNEAQLDKSGLPSDRFFAERPEGSVSTLKIQRTQQEDSAVYLCASSHSGRGAEAFFGQGTRLTVV.

The V and J genes are TRBV29-1 and TRBJ2-3, with D perhaps matching TRBD2 (5 bases). Germline CDR1 is SQVTM and CDR2 is ANQGSEA. Deletions cut 6 bases from V and 6 bases from J, with 19 bases between. The CDR3 has 14 residues. CDR3 nucleotides: TGCAGCGTCTCATTGAGTACGGGGTTTGATACGCAGTATTTT. It specifies CSVSLSTGFDTQYF.

The V call is TRBV9, the J call TRBJ2-3; 9 bases fit TRBD2. The J segment lost 5 bases and the V segment lost 0 bases, leaving 4 bases of the junction unmatched. Germline CDR1 and CDR2: SGDLS and YYNGEE. CDR3 size: 15 residues. The CDR3 is CASSVGGGALDTQYF. DNA of the CDR3: TGTGCCAGCAGCGTAGGCGGGGGGGCCCTAGATACGCAGTATTTT.

The V and J genes are TRBV14 and TRBJ1-6, with TRBD1 matching 9 bases. The length of the CDR3 is 17 residues. The V gene's germline CDR1 is SGHDN and CDR2 FVKESK. V shed 3 bases, J shed 7 bases, and the junction held 10 bases outside the gene matches. In DNA, the CDR3 is TGTGCCAGCAGCCAGTTCGGGGACAGGGCCCCCAATTCACCCCTCCACTTT. It translates to CASSQFGDRAPNSPLHF.

The chain couples TRBV20-1 to TRBJ2-2, with a possible D match to TRBD2 (6 bases). Germline V lookup: CDR1 DFQATT, CDR2 SNEGSKA (reference sequence). V was shortened by 4 bases and J by 7 bases, with 7 bases between the two germline ends. This CDR3 has 11 amino acids. CDR3 sequence reads: CSAMGGGELFF. The CDR3 DNA is TGCAGTGCTATGGGGGGCGGGGAGCTGTTTTTT.

The J gene is TRBJ2-2, the V gene TRBV5-1, with 10 bases lining up with TRBD1. The CDR3 has 14 amino acids. Germline V gene sequence: CDR1 SGHRS, CDR2 YFSETQ. V dropped 2 bases and J dropped 7; count of bases not matched to a gene: 2. The chain's CDR3 is CASSFGTGVGELFF. CDR3 DNA: TGCGCCAGCAGCTTTGGGACAGGGGTCGGGGAGCTGTTTTTT.

The rearrangement uses TRBV10-3 and TRBJ2-7; maybe TRBD1 (6 bases). V lost 7 bases to trimming and J lost 2 bases, with 12 bases between them. Germline values: CDR1 ENHRY, CDR2 SYGVKD. The CDR3 contains 13 residues. This CDR3 reads CAITSDRTYEQYF. In nucleotides, the CDR3 is TGTGCCATCACCTCGGACAGAACCTACGAGCAGTACTTC.

This clone was detected only once. The V call is TRBV7-2, the J call TRBJ1-6; tentative D call: TRBD1 (6 bases). The germline V and J ends were trimmed by 6 bases and 5 bases, with 14 bases remaining between them. This CDR3 region has 15 residues. CDR1 is SGHTA, CDR2 FQGNSA, per germline. CDR3 in amino acids: CASSSTGLDNSPLHF. CDR3 sequence (DNA): TGTGCCAGCAGTTCGACAGGCCTAGATAATTCACCCCTCCACTTT. The whole variable domain, remainder taken from reference TRBV7-2 and TRBJ1-6, is GAGVSQSPSNKVTEKGKDVELRCDPISGHTALYWYRQSLGQGLEFLIYFQGNSAPDKSGLPSDRFSAERTGGSVSTLTIQRTQQEDSAVYLCASSSTGLDNSPLHFGNGTRLTVT.

V usage is TRBV30 and J usage is TRBJ1-2, with TRBD1 matching 7 bases. The CDR3 has 14 amino acids. Germline loops: CDR1 GTSNPN, CDR2 SVGIG (reference sequence). Unmatched junction bases numbered 5, after V lost 0 bases and J lost 4 bases. The CDR3 DNA reads TGTGCCTGGAGTGTGACAGGGTTGGGCTATGGCTACACCTTC. Protein sequence: CAWSVTGLGYGYTF.

The rearrangement uses TRBV18 and TRBJ2-5; 7 bases map to TRBD1. This CDR3 is built from 15 residues. V shed 5 bases, J shed 4 bases, and the junction held 10 bases outside the gene matches. Germline V gene sequence: CDR1 KGHSH, CDR2 LQKENI. This chain's CDR3 is CASSTLNRGAETQYF. The CDR3 coding sequence is TGTGCCAGCTCAACGCTAAACAGGGGTGCAGAGACCCAGTACTTC.

The chain has TRBV7-9 and TRBJ2-2; TRBD2 matches 7 bases. Germline-derived CDR1 and CDR2 are SEHNR and FQNEAQ (reference sequence). CDR3 size: 16 residues. Trimming took 0 bases from V and 0 from J; bases not matched to a gene: 1. DNA of the CDR3: TGTGCCAGCAGCTTAGCGGCGGGAGCGAACACCGGGGAGCTGTTTTTT. Translating it yields CASSLAAGANTGELFF.

V and J are TRBV3-1 (or the pseudogene TRBV3-2) and TRBJ2-5; D is possibly TRBD2 (7 bases). CDR3 length equals 14 residues. From germline, CDR1 is LGHDT and CDR2 YNNKEL (reference sequence). V gave up 3 bases and J gave up 7 bases, with 15 bases separating them. CDR3 sequence: CASSHGEGGGTQYF. The DNA for the CDR3 is TGTGCCAGCAGCCATGGAGAAGGGGGGGGGACCCAGTACTTC.

In DNA, the CDR3 is TGTGCCAGCTCACCACAGACAGATTATAATTCACCCCTCCACTTT. Translation gives CASSPQTDYNSPLHF. This sequence joins TRBV18 and TRBJ1-6, with D maybe TRBD1 (5 bases). Trimming shortened V by 1 base and J by 4 bases, and 8 bases separated the two germline ends. CDR3 length equals 15 residues. The germline V gene encodes CDR1 KGHSH and CDR2 LQKENI. The entire variable domain, with the rest obtained from reference TRBV18 and TRBJ1-6, is as follows: NAGVMQNPRHLVRRRGQEARLRCSPMKGHSHVYWYRQLPEEGLKFMVYLQKENIIDESGMPKERFSAEFPKEGPSILRIQQVVRGDSAAYFCASSPQTDYNSPLHFGNGTRLTVT.

This chain joins TRBV7-3 and TRBJ2-1, with 13 bases lining up with TRBD2. With 6 bases clipped from V and 6 bases from J, the junction kept 5 bases outside the gene matches. This CDR3 spans 15 amino acids. Germline V gene lookup returns CDR1 SGHTA and CDR2 FQGTGA. The CDR3 here is CASRKTSGGSNEQFF. DNA of the CDR3: TGTGCCAGCAGGAAGACTAGCGGGGGGAGCAATGAGCAGTTCTTC. Drawing the rest from reference TRBV7-3 and TRBJ2-1, the complete variable domain is GAGVSQTPSNKVTEKGKYVELRCDPISGHTALYWYRQSLGQGPEFLIYFQGTGAADDSGLPNDRFFAVRPEGSVSTLKIQRTERGDSAVYLCASRKTSGGSNEQFFGPGTRLTVL.

The chain recombines TRBV5-6 with TRBJ2-3; the match to TRBD2 covers 11 bases. Per germline, CDR1 SGHDT and CDR2 YYEEEE. After removal of 4 bases from V and 0 bases from J, the junction contained 4 bases not matched to a gene. CDR3 length equals 16 residues. The CDR3 nucleotides read TGTGCCAGCAGCAGTAGGACTAGCGGGAGCACAGATACGCAGTATTTT. Translating it yields CASSSRTSGSTDTQYF. The full variable domain, with the rest looked up from reference TRBV5-6 and TRBJ2-3, is DAGVTQSPTHLIKTRGQQVTLRCSPKSGHDTVSWYQQALGQGPQFIFQYYEEEERQRGNFPDRFSGHQFPNYSSELNVNALLLGDSALYLCASSSRTSGSTDTQYFGPGTRLTVL.

The chain has TRBV6-2 or TRBV6-3 and TRBJ1-1; 9 nucleotides line up with TRBD1. The V gene end was trimmed by 5 bases and the J gene end by 6 bases; junction bases not matched to a gene: 7. The CDR3 is 14 residues long. CDR1 and CDR2 (germline): MNHEY, SVGEGT. CDR3 DNA: TGTGCCAGCAGTATCGGACAGGGGAGGGCTGAAGCTTTCTTT. Protein product: CASSIGQGRAEAFF.

The gene calls are TRBV2 and TRBJ1-5; D remains ambiguous. Germline CDR1 SNHLY, CDR2 FYNNEI. The V end was cut by 4 bases, the J end by 7 bases, with 14 bases between. CDR3 length: 14 residues. The CDR3 sequence is CASSGEARFQPQHF. The CDR3 region has the DNA TGTGCCAGCAGTGGAGAGGCCAGATTCCAGCCCCAGCATTTT. Drawing the rest from reference TRBV2 and TRBJ1-5, the complete variable domain is EPEVTQTPSHQVTQMGQEVILRCVPISNHLYFYWYRQILGQKVEFLVSFYNNEISEKSEIFDDQFSVERPDGSNFTLKIRSTKLEDSAMYFCASSGEARFQPQHFGDGTRLSIL.

The chain combines TRBV30 with TRBJ1-1; 11 nucleotides match TRBD1. The germline CDR1 and CDR2 sequences are GTSNPN and SVGIG (reference sequence). The CDR3 is 14 residues long. J gave up 4 bases and V 3 bases, and 4 bases lay outside the gene matches. The CDR3 region is CAWRGGTGGTEAFF. The CDR3 DNA reads TGTGCCTGGAGGGGTGGGACAGGGGGCACTGAAGCTTTCTTT. Together with reference TRBV30 and TRBJ1-1, the CDR3 gives the full variable domain: SQTIHQWPATLVQPVGSPLSLECTVEGTSNPNLYWYRQAAGRGLQLLFYSVGIGQISSEVPQNLSASRPQDRQFILSSKKLLLSDSGFYLCAWRGGTGGTEAFFGQGTRLTVV.

The genes are TRBV9 and TRBJ2-7, with 8 positions matching TRBD1. The CDR3 sequence is 14 residues long. In germline, CDR1 is SGDLS, CDR2 YYNGEE. Trimming removed 7 bases from V and 4 bases from J; junction bases left unmatched: 10. The CDR3 sequence is CASGSGGFGYEQYF. The DNA of the CDR3 is TGTGCCAGCGGATCAGGGGGCTTCGGGTACGAGCAGTACTTC.

The chain couples TRBV7-2 to TRBJ1-5; tentative D call: TRBD1 (6 bases). V was trimmed by 5 bases and J by 7 bases, leaving 12 bases between them. This CDR3 spans 13 amino acids. Per the germline V gene, CDR1 is SGHTA and CDR2 is FQGNSA. CDR3 nucleotides: TGTGCCAGCAGCGTCTACAGGGACCAGCCCCAGCATTTT. It specifies CASSVYRDQPQHF.

This sequence joins TRBV19 and TRBJ1-5; D is uncertain. The V gene lost 5 bases and the J gene lost 9 bases, with 14 bases spanning the gap. The length of the CDR3 is 13 residues. Germline CDR1 is LNHDA and CDR2 is SQIVND (reference sequence). CDR3 sequence reads: CASSSAVDTPQHF. The CDR3 region has the DNA TGTGCCAGTAGTTCAGCGGTCGACACGCCCCAGCATTTT.

Comments on this clone: The identical CDR3 is also encoded by other nucleotide sequences in the sample. The chain recombines TRBV19 with TRBJ1-1, with D perhaps matching TRBD1 (5 bases). CDR1 and CDR2 from the germline V gene are LNHDA and SQIVND (reference sequence). V dropped 3 bases and J dropped 1 base, with 6 bases sitting between them. The CDR3 length is 13 residues. The CDR3 protein is CASSIGQNTEAFF. As DNA, the CDR3 is TGTGCCAGTAGTATCGGACAGAACACTGAAGCTTTCTTT.

The chain uses TRBV19 and TRBJ2-1; 10 bases map to TRBD2. Losses at the gene ends were 4 bases for V and 6 bases for J; bases not matched to a gene: 6. CDR3 length: 15 residues. CDR1 is LNHDA and CDR2 is SQIVND in the germline V gene (reference sequence). CDR3 region: CASSNLAGASNEQFF. CDR3 coding DNA: TGTGCCAGTAGTAACCTAGCGGGGGCCTCCAATGAGCAGTTCTTC.

V is TRBV19 and J is TRBJ1-1, with D tentatively TRBD1 (6 bases). Per germline, CDR1 LNHDA and CDR2 SQIVND (reference sequence). The CDR3 runs to 13 residues. The V end lost 6 bases, the J end lost 2 bases, and 10 bases lay between the germline ends. This chain's CDR3 is CASSYRDNTEAFF. For the CDR3, the DNA is TGTGCCAGTAGCTACAGGGATAACACTGAAGCTTTCTTT.